The following is a TCR beta chain sequence with its context. The target of this receptor is not known. The input lacks base qualities; no much larger clone sits a single base away. In the same sample, other DNA sequences code for this CDR3. The germline V gene provides CDR1 SQVTM and CDR2 ANQGSEA. Relative to germline, V is 4 bases shorter and J is 0 bases shorter, with 9 bases between their ends. The CDR3 measures 13 amino acids from cysteine to phenylalanine. Here the CDR3 DNA is all that survives: 39 bases in frame from base 1. TCRbeta CDR3 regions were amplified from genomic DNA by means of the immunoSEQ Assay, a bias-controlled multiplex PCR. Regarding the original processing steps: Nucleated cell counts per sample were estimated from amplification of reference gene primers within the assay. To quantify the absolute abundance of each unique TCRbeta CDR3 rearrangement, sequence reads were collapsed and filtered. For each sample, productive Simpson clonality was calculated by taking the square root of Simpson's diversity index across productive rearrangements. The table was pulled from immuneACCESS by TCRdb, which kept in-frame rearrangements only. Such tables lose some clones; where checked, under half of the loss comes from unresolved V genes, and the rest has no known cause. D and trimming were read from the DNA, whereas the V and J calls and clone size are those reported in that table. Within this sample are roughly 150,000 clones, with under 90% of them counted one time only. The ten biggest clones cover around 0.62% of the sample.

The sample is drawn from a study of blood T cell repertoires in COVID-19 (dated by TCRdb to about 2020). Regarding the study in general: Samples from collaborators originated in the United States, Italy and Spain and spanned both the acute and convalescent phases of COVID-19. HLA class I and class II types, where available, came from metadata supplied by the sample provider rather than from assay-based typing. Samples were obtained from the ongoing ImmuneRACE study (first 160 participants) and from over a thousand subjects provided by 6 global collaborators. Subjects who had been exposed to COVID-19, were actively infected with it, or had recovered from it provided the deeply sampled blood TCRbeta repertoires that made up the dataset. The repertoires were released in a freely available public database intended as a resource for research on the immune response to SARS-CoV-2. The prospective study material was composed of cDNA or gDNA derived from T cells, B-cell-depleted T cells, or PBMCs. A de-identified subject ID, COVID-19 status, age in years and sex were almost always included in the sample metadata. Broad study findings and their caveats: Clinical and demographic metadata were provided uncurated, with the amount varying by source and participant.

Collaborating institutions collected whole blood in K2EDTA tubes following their own protocols. For TCRbeta analysis, collaborators shipped samples in one of three forms: frozen whole blood, isolated PBMCs, or DNA extracted from either of those sample types. The sequence derives from a man aged 60 to 69 with acute or convalescent COVID-19. The sample was peripheral blood. The chain is encoded by TRBV29-1 joined to TRBJ1-2; 5 matching bases give a weak D call of TRBD1. The CDR3 has the sequence CSVGTGPNYGYTF. The nucleotides read TGCAGCGTTGGAACAGGACCTAACTATGGCTACACCTTC. Here the CDR3 is joined to the reference TRBV29-1 and TRBJ1-2 genes, and the full variable domain is: SAVISQKPSRDICQRGTSLTIQCQVDSQVTMMFWYRQQPGQSLTLIATANQGSEATYESGFVIDKFPISRPNLTFSTLTVSNMSPEDSSIYLCSVGTGPNYGYTFGSGTRLTVV.